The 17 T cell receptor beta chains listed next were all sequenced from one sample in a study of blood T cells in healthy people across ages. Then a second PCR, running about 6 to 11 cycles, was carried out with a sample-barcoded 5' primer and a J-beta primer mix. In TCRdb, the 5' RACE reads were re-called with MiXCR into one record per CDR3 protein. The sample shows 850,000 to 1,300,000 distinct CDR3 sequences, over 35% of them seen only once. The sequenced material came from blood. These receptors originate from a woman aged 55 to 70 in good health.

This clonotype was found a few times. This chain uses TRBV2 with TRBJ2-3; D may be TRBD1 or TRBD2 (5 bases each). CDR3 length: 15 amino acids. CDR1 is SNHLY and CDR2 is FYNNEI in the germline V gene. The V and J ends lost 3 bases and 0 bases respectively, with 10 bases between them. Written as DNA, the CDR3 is TGTGCCAGCAGTGAGGGACCGACGAGCACAGATACGCAGTATTTT. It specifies CASSEGPTSTDTQYF.

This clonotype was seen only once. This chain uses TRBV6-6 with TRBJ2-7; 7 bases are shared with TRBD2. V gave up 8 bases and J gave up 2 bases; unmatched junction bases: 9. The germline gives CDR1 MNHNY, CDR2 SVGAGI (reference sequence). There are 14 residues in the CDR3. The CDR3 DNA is TGTGCCAGCGGTACTCCTAGCGGACCCTACGAGCAGTACTTC. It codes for CASGTPSGPYEQYF.

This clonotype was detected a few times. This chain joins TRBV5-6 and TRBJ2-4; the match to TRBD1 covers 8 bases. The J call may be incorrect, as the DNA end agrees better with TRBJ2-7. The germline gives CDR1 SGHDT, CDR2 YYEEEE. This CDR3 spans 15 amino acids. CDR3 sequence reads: CASSITSGQVYEQYF. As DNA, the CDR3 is TGTGCCAGCAGCATAACGTCGGGACAGGTCTACGAGCAGTACTTC.

For the CDR3, the DNA is TGTGCCAGCAGCCACGGGACTTCCTACAATGAGCAGTTCTTC. Translated, it gives CASSHGTSYNEQFF. V is TRBV3-1 and J is TRBJ2-1; possibly TRBD2 for D (6 bases). The CDR3 covers 14 residues. Germline V gene data show CDR1 as LGHDT and CDR2 as YNNKEL (reference sequence). Trimming took 3 bases from V and 1 from J, leaving 7 bases between them.

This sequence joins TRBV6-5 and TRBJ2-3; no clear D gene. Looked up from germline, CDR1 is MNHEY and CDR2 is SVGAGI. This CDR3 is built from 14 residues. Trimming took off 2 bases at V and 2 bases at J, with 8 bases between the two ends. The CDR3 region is CASSYGTPTDTQYF. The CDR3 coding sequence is TGTGCCAGCAGTTACGGCACTCCCACAGATACGCAGTATTTT.

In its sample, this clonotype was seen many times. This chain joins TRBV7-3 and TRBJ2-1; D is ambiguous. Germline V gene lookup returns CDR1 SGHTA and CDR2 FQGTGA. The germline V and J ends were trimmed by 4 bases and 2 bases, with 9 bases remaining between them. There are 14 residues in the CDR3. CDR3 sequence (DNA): TGTGCCAGCAGCTCTGGGCAGACCTACAATGAGCAGTTCTTC. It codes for CASSSGQTYNEQFF. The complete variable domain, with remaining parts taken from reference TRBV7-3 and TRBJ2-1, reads GAGVSQTPSNKVTEKGKYVELRCDPISGHTALYWYRQSLGQGPEFLIYFQGTGAADDSGLPNDRFFAVRPEGSVSTLKIQRTERGDSAVYLCASSSGQTYNEQFFGPGTRLTVL.

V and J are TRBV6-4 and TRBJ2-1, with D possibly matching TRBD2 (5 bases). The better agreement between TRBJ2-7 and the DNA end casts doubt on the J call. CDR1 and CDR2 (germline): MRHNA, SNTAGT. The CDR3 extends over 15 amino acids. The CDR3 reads CASSDQRSSYNEQYF. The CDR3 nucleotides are TGTGCCAGCAGTGACCAGCGGAGCTCCTACAATGAGCAGTACTTC.

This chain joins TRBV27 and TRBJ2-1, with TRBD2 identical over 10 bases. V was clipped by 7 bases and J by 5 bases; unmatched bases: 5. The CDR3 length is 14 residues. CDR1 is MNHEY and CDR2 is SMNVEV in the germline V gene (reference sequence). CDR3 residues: CASMYSGRHNEQFF. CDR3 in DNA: TGTGCCAGCATGTATAGCGGGAGGCACAATGAGCAGTTCTTC.

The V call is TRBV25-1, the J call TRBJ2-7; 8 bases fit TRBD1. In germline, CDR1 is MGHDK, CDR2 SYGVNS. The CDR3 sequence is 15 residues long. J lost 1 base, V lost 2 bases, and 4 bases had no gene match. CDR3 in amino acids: CASSERTGSSYEQYF. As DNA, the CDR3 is TGTGCCAGCAGTGAAAGGACAGGGTCTTCCTACGAGCAGTACTTC.

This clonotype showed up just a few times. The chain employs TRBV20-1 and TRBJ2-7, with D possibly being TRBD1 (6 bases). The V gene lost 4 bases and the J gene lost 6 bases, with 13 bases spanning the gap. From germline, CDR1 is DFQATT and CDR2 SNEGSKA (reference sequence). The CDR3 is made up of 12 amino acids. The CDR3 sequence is CSANTGIGEQYF. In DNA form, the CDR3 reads TGCAGTGCTAACACAGGGATTGGCGAGCAGTACTTC.

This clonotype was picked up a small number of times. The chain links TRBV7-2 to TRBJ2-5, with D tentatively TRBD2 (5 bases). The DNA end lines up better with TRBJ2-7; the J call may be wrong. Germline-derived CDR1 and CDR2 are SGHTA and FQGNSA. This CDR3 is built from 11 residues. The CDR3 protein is CASSRTFEQYF. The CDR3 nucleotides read TGTGCCAGCAGCCGGACTTTCGAGCAGTACTTC.

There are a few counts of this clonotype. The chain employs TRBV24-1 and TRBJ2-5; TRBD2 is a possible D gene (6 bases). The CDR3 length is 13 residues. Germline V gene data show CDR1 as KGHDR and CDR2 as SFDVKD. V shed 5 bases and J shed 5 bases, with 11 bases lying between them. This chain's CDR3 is CATSAGSGETQYF. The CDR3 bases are TGTGCCACCAGTGCCGGGAGTGGGGAGACCCAGTACTTC.

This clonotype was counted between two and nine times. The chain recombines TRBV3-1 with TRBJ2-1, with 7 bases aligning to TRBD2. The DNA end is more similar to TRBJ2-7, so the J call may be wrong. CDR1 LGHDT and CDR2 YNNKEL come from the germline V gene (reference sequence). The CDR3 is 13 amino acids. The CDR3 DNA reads TGTGCCAGCAGCCTCCTAGCGGACAATGAGCAGTACTTC. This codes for CASSLLADNEQYF.

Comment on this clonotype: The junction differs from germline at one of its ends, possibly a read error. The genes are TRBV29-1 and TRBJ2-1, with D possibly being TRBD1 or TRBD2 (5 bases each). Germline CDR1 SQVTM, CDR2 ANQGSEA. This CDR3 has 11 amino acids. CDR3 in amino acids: CSGEAEGEQFF. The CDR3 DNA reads TGCAGCGGTGAAGCCGAGGGGGAGCAGTTCTTC.

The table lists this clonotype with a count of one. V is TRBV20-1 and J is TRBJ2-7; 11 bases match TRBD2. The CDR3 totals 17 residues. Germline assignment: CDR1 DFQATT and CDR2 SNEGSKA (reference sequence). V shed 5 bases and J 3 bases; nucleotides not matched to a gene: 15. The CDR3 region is CSARVAGGTLRRYEQYF. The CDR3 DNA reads TGCAGTGCTCGTGTAGCGGGAGGGACCCTCCGGCGCTACGAGCAGTACTTC.

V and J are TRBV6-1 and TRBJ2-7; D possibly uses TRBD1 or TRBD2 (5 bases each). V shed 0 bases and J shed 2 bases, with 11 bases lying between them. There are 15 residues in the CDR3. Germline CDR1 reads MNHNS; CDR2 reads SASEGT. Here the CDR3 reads CASSEAWDGPYEQYF. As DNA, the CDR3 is TGTGCCAGCAGTGAAGCATGGGACGGCCCCTACGAGCAGTACTTC.

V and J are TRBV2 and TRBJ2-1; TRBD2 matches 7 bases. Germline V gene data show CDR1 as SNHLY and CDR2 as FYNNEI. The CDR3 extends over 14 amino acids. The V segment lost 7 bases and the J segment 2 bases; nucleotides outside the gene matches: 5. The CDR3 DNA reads TGTGCCAGCAACCGGGAGGCAGCCTACAATGAGCAGTTCTTC. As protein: CASNREAAYNEQFF.